Listed below are T cell receptor beta chains from one sample, sequenced in a study of T cell repertoires in cytomegalovirus infection. Their cognate antigens are unknown. TCRdb re-called the reads with MiXCR, one entry per CDR3 protein. The sample has 40,000 to 55,000 distinct CDR3 sequences, roughly 22% seen once; the top ten hold 70% to 90%. The starting material was CD8+ T cells from cultured PBMCs, obtained from culture after CMV antigen stimulation. These receptors all come from a human donor in good health (CMV status not recorded). Some clones in this sample may be carry-over from other donors' samples. Each CDR3 is given with its conserved first and last residue. The order of the fields is D gene, V gene, CDR3 protein. A D gene is named only where the DNA matches it firmly.

TRBD2,TRBV10-3,CAISSGGGANVLTF
.,TRBV4-1,CASSQEWTFNYGYTF
.,TRBV7-2,CASSPREGSGNTIYF
TRBD2,TRBV12-3/TRBV12-4,CASSGLAGQETQYF
.,TRBV11-2,CASSLGQGRSYEQYF
TRBD1,TRBV27,CASSITGGGYGYTF
.,TRBV7-9,CASSPLWGRSTDTQYF
.,TRBV19,CASSMLGTGYEQYF
TRBD2,TRBV28,CASSTYSGSSETQYF
.,TRBV19,CASSIGDGSTEAFF
.,TRBV6-6,CASSWAGDTQYF
TRBD1,TRBV7-8,CASSLGTGLYEQYF
.,TRBV4-2,CASSQESVPYNEQFF
.,TRBV11-2,CASRTVPLSYTF
.,TRBV11-3,CASSVDPTNSEQYF
.,TRBV28,CASSPSPDSTSDTQYF
.,TRBV29-1,CSPFYNTEAFF
.,TRBV3-1,CASSQEDSYTQYF
.,TRBV24-1,CATEGAYNEQFF
.,TRBV12-3/TRBV12-4,CASRQNSGNTIYF
TRBD2,TRBV5-6,CASSSGLAGGNPYQETQYF